This TCR beta chain was sequenced for a study of shared clonotypes between healthy human individuals. Produced via immunoSEQ multiplex PCR; TCRdb's table is partial and in-frame only. In the table there are approximately 720,000 clones, about 90% of which are singletons. As defined, naive CD8 cells were CD45RO-negative and positively selected for CCR7, with terminally differentiated effector memory CD45RA+ cells excluded. Trimming left V 2 bases short and J 2 bases short, with 18 bases between. Germline values: CDR1 PRHDT, CDR2 FYEKMQ (reference sequence). The CDR3 is made up of 17 amino acids. The TCR was taken from a man younger than 45 in good health. Sequencing used naive CD8+ T cells sorted from blood. This rearrangement joins TRBV13 to TRBJ2-5; D uncertain. The CDR3 DNA is TGTGCCAGCAGCTTACGCCTGAGGATGGCTAGACAAGAGACCCAGTACTTC. Translating it yields CASSLRLRMARQETQYF.